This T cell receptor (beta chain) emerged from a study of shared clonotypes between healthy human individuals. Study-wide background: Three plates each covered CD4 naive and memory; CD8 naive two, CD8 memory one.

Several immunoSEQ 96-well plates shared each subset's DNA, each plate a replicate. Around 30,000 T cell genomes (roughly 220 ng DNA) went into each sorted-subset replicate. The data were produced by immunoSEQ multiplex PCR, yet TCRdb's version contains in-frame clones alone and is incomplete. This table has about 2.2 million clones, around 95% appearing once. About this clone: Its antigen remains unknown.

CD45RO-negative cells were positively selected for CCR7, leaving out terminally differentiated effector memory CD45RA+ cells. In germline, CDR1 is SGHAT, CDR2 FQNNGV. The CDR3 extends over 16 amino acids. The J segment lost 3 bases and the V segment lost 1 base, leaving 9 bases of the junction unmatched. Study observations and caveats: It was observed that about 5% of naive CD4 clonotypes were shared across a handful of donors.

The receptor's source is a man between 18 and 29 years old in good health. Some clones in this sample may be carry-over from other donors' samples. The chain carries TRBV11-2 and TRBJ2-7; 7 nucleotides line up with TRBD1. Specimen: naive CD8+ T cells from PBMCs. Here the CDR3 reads CASSLGSVRGSYEQYF. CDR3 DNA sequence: TGTGCCAGCAGCTTAGGAAGCGTCAGGGGGAGCTACGAGCAGTACTTC.